A single sample gave rise to the 23 T cell receptor beta chains below, sequenced in a study of T cells in Graves' hyperthyroidism and ophthalmopathy. RNA transcripts gave rise to amplified TCR beta CDR3 regions. A set of HTBI primers served as the primers for a first-round RT-PCR of the TCR CDR3. TCRdb reprocessed the multiplex PCR reads with MiXCR, giving one entry per CDR3 protein. The repertoire consists of 200,000 to 250,000 distinct CDR3 sequences, with roughly a sixth occurring once and the leading ten covering around 50%. The sample consisted of blood. These receptor sequences come from a man in his forties or fifties with Graves' hyperthyroidism.

This clonotype was found a few times. In DNA form, the CDR3 reads TGTGCCAGCGGAAACTACGAGGGAGAGACCCAGTACTTC. Amino acids: CASGNYEGETQYF. The chain is built from TRBV6-5 and TRBJ2-5; a possible D gene is TRBD2 (5 bases). The CDR3 is 13 residues long. Germline V gene lookup returns CDR1 MNHEY and CDR2 SVGAGI. V dropped 8 bases and J dropped 4 bases, with 14 bases sitting between them.

This clonotype was seen repeatedly, ten times or more. The chain has TRBV30 and TRBJ2-3, with a tentative D call TRBD1 (5 bases). The CDR3 extends over 16 amino acids. CDR1 and CDR2 (germline): GTSNPN, SVGIG (reference sequence). V lost 0 bases and J 5 bases, leaving 18 bases between the germline ends. CDR3 residues: CAWSVERAGLQDTQYF. CDR3 DNA sequence: TGTGCCTGGAGTGTAGAACGGGCAGGGTTGCAAGATACGCAGTATTTT.

The chain is built from TRBV18 and TRBJ1-6; perhaps TRBD1 as D (6 bases). Germline CDR1 and CDR2: KGHSH and LQKENI. V dropped 4 bases and J dropped 6 bases, with 10 bases sitting between them. CDR3 length equals 14 residues. CDR3 DNA sequence: TGTGCCAGCTCACTACTGGACAGTAATTCACCCCTCCACTTT. Protein sequence: CASSLLDSNSPLHF.

There are many counts of this clonotype. The V call is TRBV20-1, the J call TRBJ2-1; D may be TRBD1 or TRBD2 (5 bases each). The CDR3 is made up of 14 amino acids. The germline gives CDR1 DFQATT, CDR2 SNEGSKA (reference sequence). Trimming shortened V by 2 bases and J by 0 bases, and 8 bases separated the two germline ends. The CDR3 loop reads CSARRGRSYNEQFF. CDR3 nucleotides: TGCAGTGCTAGACGGGGCCGCTCCTACAATGAGCAGTTCTTC.

The J gene is TRBJ1-5, the V gene TRBV20-1; 10 nucleotides agree with TRBD1. The CDR3 extends over 16 amino acids. Germline V gene data show CDR1 as DFQATT and CDR2 as SNEGSKA (reference sequence). V lost 0 bases, J lost 6 bases, and 8 bases stayed unmatched. CDR3 region: CSAREIGTGAFQPQHF. CDR3 DNA sequence: TGCAGTGCTAGAGAAATCGGGACAGGGGCCTTTCAGCCCCAGCATTTT.

The genes are TRBV20-1 and TRBJ2-4; perhaps TRBD1 as D (5 bases). The germline gives CDR1 DFQATT, CDR2 SNEGSKA (reference sequence). Deletions cut 3 bases from V and 1 base from J, with 13 bases between. The CDR3 length is 15 residues. The DNA of the CDR3 is TGCAGTGCTAGCAGGGCCCCGGTGGCCAAAAACATTCAGTACTTC. Protein product: CSASRAPVAKNIQYF.

This clonotype was counted ten times or more. The rearrangement links TRBV7-9 to TRBJ2-1, with D perhaps matching TRBD1 (5 bases). Trimming cost V 5 bases and J 0 bases, with 8 bases left between them. Germline loops: CDR1 SEHNR, CDR2 FQNEAQ (reference sequence). The CDR3 has 14 amino acids. The CDR3 here is CASSQGHSYNEQFF. CDR3 DNA sequence: TGTGCCAGCAGCCAGGGCCACTCCTACAATGAGCAGTTCTTC. Full variable domain (outside the CDR3, taken from reference TRBV7-9 and TRBJ2-1): DTGVSQNPRHKITKRGQNVTFRCDPISEHNRLYWYRQTLGQGPEFLTYFQNEAQLEKSRLLSDRFSAERPKGSFSTLEIQRTEQGDSAMYLCASSQGHSYNEQFFGPGTRLTVL.

This clonotype was counted between two and nine times. The V gene is TRBV28, the J gene TRBJ1-5, with D possibly matching TRBD1 (5 bases). Per germline, CDR1 MDHEN and CDR2 SYDVKM. Trimming removed 6 bases at V and 7 bases at J, with 16 bases between. The CDR3 length is 14 residues. As DNA, the CDR3 is TGTGCCAGCAGCCCTAACACTGGGGGACAGCCCCAGCATTTT. Residues: CASSPNTGGQPQHF.

This clonotype has only a few counts. This sequence joins TRBV28 and TRBJ2-5; D is unresolved. The CDR3 contains 13 residues. The V end lost 7 bases, the J end lost 3 bases, and 12 bases lay between the germline ends. Looked up from germline, CDR1 is MDHEN and CDR2 is SYDVKM. The CDR3 loop is CASMVGWEETQYF. The CDR3, as DNA: TGTGCCAGCATGGTAGGGTGGGAAGAGACCCAGTACTTC.

This clonotype was recorded many times. This sequence joins TRBV3-1 and TRBJ2-1; TRBD1 matches at 7 bases. After removal of 0 bases from V and 10 bases from J, the junction contained 6 bases not matched to a gene. CDR1 and CDR2 (germline): LGHDT, YNNKEL (reference sequence). This CDR3 has 14 residues. CDR3 DNA: TGTGCCAGCAGCCAAGATGGGCTAGGGGGCGAGCAGTTCTTC. Its translation is CASSQDGLGGEQFF.

This clonotype was counted ten times or more. This chain uses TRBV11-3 with TRBJ2-7; 10 bases agree with TRBD1. The CDR3 sequence is 16 residues long. Germline loops: CDR1 SGHNT, CDR2 YENEEA. V was pared by 4 bases and J by 5 bases, with 11 bases of the junction left unmatched. As DNA, the CDR3 is TGTGCCAGCAGCTCACCCCCGGGACAGGGGAGCCACGAGCAGTACTTC. Its translation is CASSSPPGQGSHEQYF.

The table lists this clonotype with many counts. This chain joins TRBV7-8 and TRBJ2-1; D may match TRBD1 or TRBD2 (6 bases each). The V end was cut by 5 bases, the J end by 9 bases, with 26 bases between. The CDR3 spans 17 residues. CDR1 is SGHVS and CDR2 is FQNEAQ in the germline V gene. The chain's CDR3 is CASSLKTTGDKGGEQFF. For the CDR3, the DNA is TGTGCCAGCAGCCTAAAGACCACGGGAGACAAGGGGGGTGAGCAGTTCTTC.

The V call is TRBV20-1, the J call TRBJ2-7; 9 bases map to TRBD2. Losses at the gene ends were 0 bases for V and 4 bases for J; bases not matched to a gene: 16. The CDR3 extends over 18 amino acids. Germline CDR1 reads DFQATT; CDR2 reads SNEGSKA (reference sequence). For the CDR3, the DNA is TGCAGTGCTAGAGATCTTTTTTATGTGCTAGCGGGGTCTTACGAGCAGTACTTC. The encoded protein is CSARDLFYVLAGSYEQYF.

The rearrangement joins TRBV15 to TRBJ1-1; D is unclear. Germline V lookup: CDR1 LNHNV, CDR2 YYDKDF (reference sequence). Trimming removed 5 bases at V and 0 bases at J, with 13 bases between. The CDR3 runs to 15 residues. The CDR3 loop reads CATSEPGLMNTEAFF. DNA for the CDR3: TGTGCCACCAGCGAGCCCGGGCTCATGAACACTGAAGCTTTCTTT. Full variable domain (missing parts from reference TRBV15 and TRBJ1-1): DAMVIQNPRYQVTQFGKPVTLSCSQTLNHNVMYWYQQKSSQAPKLLFHYYDKDFNNEADTPDNFQSRRPNTSFCFLDIRSPGLGDTAMYLCATSEPGLMNTEAFFGQGTRLTVV.

V and J are TRBV19 and TRBJ2-1, with 11 bases aligning to TRBD2. The CDR3 totals 14 residues. Germline V gives CDR1 LNHDA, CDR2 SQIVND (reference sequence). V lost 5 bases and J lost 8; bases outside the gene matches: 5. In DNA, the CDR3 is TGTGCCAGTAGTGAACTAGCGGGAGCTGATGAGCAGTTCTTC. This sequence encodes CASSELAGADEQFF.

The chain carries TRBV7-8 and TRBJ2-7, with TRBD1 matching 7 bases. CDR1 SGHVS and CDR2 FQNEAQ come from the germline V gene. V lost 4 bases to trimming and J lost 7 bases; unmatched junction nucleotides: 1. The CDR3 extends over 11 amino acids. Written as DNA, the CDR3 is TGTGCCAGCAGCTACAGGGGTGAGCAGTACTTC. Translated: CASSYRGEQYF.

V and J are TRBV6-6 and TRBJ1-2; TRBD1 might be the D (6 bases). The CDR3 spans 14 residues. V was shortened by 0 bases and J by 3 bases, with 8 bases between the two germline ends. Germline V gene sequence: CDR1 MNHNY, CDR2 SVGAGI (reference sequence). CDR3 sequence reads: CASSYSGGHYGYTF. The DNA for the CDR3 is TGTGCCAGCAGTTACTCTGGGGGGCACTATGGCTACACCTTC.

The gene calls are TRBV20-1 and TRBJ2-3; D tentatively fits TRBD1 or TRBD2 (6 bases each). Deletions cut 1 base from V and 6 bases from J, with 11 bases between. This CDR3 contains 13 residues. Germline V gene lookup returns CDR1 DFQATT and CDR2 SNEGSKA (reference sequence). The CDR3 sequence is CSARGGAGDTQYF. The CDR3 bases are TGCAGTGCTAGAGGGGGGGCAGGGGATACGCAGTATTTT.

This rearrangement joins TRBV7-8 to TRBJ2-1; 11 bases are a match to TRBD2. The CDR3 covers 16 residues. Germline-derived CDR1 and CDR2 are SGHVS and FQNEAQ. V was pared by 1 base and J by 4 bases, with 3 bases of the junction left unmatched. Here the CDR3 DNA reads TGTGCCAGCAGCTTAGTGCGACTAGCGGGGTACAATGAGCAGTTCTTC. Encoded protein: CASSLVRLAGYNEQFF.

There are many counts of this clonotype. The chain carries TRBV11-2 and TRBJ1-4; D is unresolved. Trimming stripped 5 bases from V and 8 bases from J, with 15 bases between. Germline V lookup: CDR1 SGHAT, CDR2 FQNNGV. The CDR3 consists of 14 residues. CDR3 sequence reads: CASSTPRLAEKLFF. CDR3 DNA sequence: TGTGCCAGCAGCACTCCCCGTTTGGCCGAAAAACTGTTTTTT.

In its sample, this clonotype was seen many times. This chain joins TRBV11-2 and TRBJ2-7, with 11 nucleotides matching TRBD2. The V gene end was trimmed by 4 bases and the J gene end by 6 bases; junction bases not matched to a gene: 5. Germline V gene data show CDR1 as SGHAT and CDR2 as FQNNGV. The CDR3 is made up of 14 amino acids. The CDR3 DNA reads as TGTGCCAGCAGCTCGACTAGCGGGACTTCCGAGCAGTACTTC. Amino acid sequence: CASSSTSGTSEQYF.

This clonotype was recorded at least ten times. The J gene is TRBJ2-3, the V gene TRBV7-9; D not resolved. The V end lost 3 bases, the J end lost 4 bases, and 8 bases lay between the germline ends. Germline assignment: CDR1 SEHNR and CDR2 FQNEAQ (reference sequence). The length of the CDR3 is 13 residues. CDR3 amino acids: CASSFRGPDTQYF. The CDR3 DNA sequence: TGTGCCAGCAGCTTCAGAGGTCCAGATACGCAGTATTTT.

This clonotype was counted ten times or more. The gene calls are TRBV13 and TRBJ2-7; weak D call: TRBD2 (6 bases). The length of the CDR3 is 14 residues. CDR1 and CDR2 from the germline V gene are PRHDT and FYEKMQ (reference sequence). Trimming pared 5 bases from V and 5 bases from J, leaving 16 bases between. CDR3 sequence (DNA): TGTGCCAGCAGCCCTCCCTACGGGAGCAACGAGCAGTACTTC. It specifies CASSPPYGSNEQYF.